These T cell receptor beta chains were read from a single sample in a study of T cells after yellow fever vaccination. TCRdb used MiXCR to reprocess the 5' RACE reads, holding one entry per CDR3 protein. Here the sample spans approximately 600,000 distinct CDR3 sequences, roughly 12% being singletons. Specimen: PBMCs, collected on the day of the yellow fever booster vaccination. These receptors were collected from a man aged 25-40 years who received the YFV17D yellow fever vaccine. The conserved cysteine and the conserved F or W are not part of the CDR3 here. Fields, in order: V gene, clone size, J gene, CDR3 protein. The size field is filled for only some rows; it gives once, few, many or a size class.

V gene: TRBV12-3/TRBV12-4
clone size: few
J gene: TRBJ2-3
CDR3 protein: ASSYQRPDTQY

V gene: TRBV24-1
clone size: -
J gene: TRBJ2-2
CDR3 protein: ATRPPRRTNTGELF

V gene: TRBV9
clone size: few
J gene: TRBJ1-6
CDR3 protein: ASSVEAGARSSPLH

V gene: TRBV27
clone size: many
J gene: TRBJ2-1
CDR3 protein: ASSFVGISSYNEQF

V gene: TRBV29-1
clone size: -
J gene: TRBJ1-3
CDR3 protein: SAQGGLAGNTIY

V gene: TRBV7-2
clone size: many
J gene: TRBJ2-1
CDR3 protein: ASSLDRVNEQF

V gene: TRBV10-2
clone size: few
J gene: TRBJ2-2
CDR3 protein: ASSEGIGTSGRPNTGELF

V gene: TRBV6-2/TRBV6-3
clone size: -
J gene: TRBJ2-1
CDR3 protein: ASSYDRDRQF

V gene: TRBV5-1
clone size: few
J gene: TRBJ2-4
CDR3 protein: ASSRIEAKNIQY

V gene: TRBV10-3
clone size: few
J gene: TRBJ1-4
CDR3 protein: AISERGQGAEKLF

V gene: TRBV28
clone size: -
J gene: TRBJ2-7
CDR3 protein: ASTIGGRSLYEQY

V gene: TRBV6-5
clone size: -
J gene: TRBJ2-6
CDR3 protein: ASSYRSGANVLT

V gene: TRBV18
clone size: few
J gene: TRBJ2-3
CDR3 protein: ASSFNRGANTQY

V gene: TRBV20-1
clone size: -
J gene: TRBJ2-7
CDR3 protein: SATGLAGVSYEQY

V gene: TRBV6-5
clone size: -
J gene: TRBJ1-2
CDR3 protein: ASSYSSAGWYGYT

V gene: TRBV6-2/TRBV6-3
clone size: many
J gene: TRBJ1-5
CDR3 protein: ASRTTGSQRNQPQH

V gene: TRBV20-1
clone size: few
J gene: TRBJ2-5
CDR3 protein: SARAVAGLLETQY

V gene: TRBV29-1
clone size: few
J gene: TRBJ2-7
CDR3 protein: SVADRGASYEQY

V gene: TRBV12-3/TRBV12-4
clone size: few
J gene: TRBJ2-1
CDR3 protein: ASSQTLAERYNEQF

V gene: TRBV7-2
clone size: -
J gene: TRBJ2-2
CDR3 protein: ASSSRGGVELF

V gene: TRBV6-1
clone size: few
J gene: TRBJ2-2
CDR3 protein: ASSLDRGYGELF

V gene: TRBV7-8
clone size: -
J gene: TRBJ2-1
CDR3 protein: ASSLGYRGNEQF

V gene: TRBV12-3/TRBV12-4
clone size: -
J gene: TRBJ1-3
CDR3 protein: ASISQLAGNTIY

V gene: TRBV12-3/TRBV12-4
clone size: -
J gene: TRBJ2-2
CDR3 protein: ASRKDYLNTGELF

V gene: TRBV7-2
clone size: many
J gene: TRBJ2-5
CDR3 protein: ASSPERQETQY

V gene: TRBV6-5
clone size: few
J gene: TRBJ2-7
CDR3 protein: ASSYDSGRPYEQY

V gene: TRBV12-3/TRBV12-4
clone size: few
J gene: TRBJ1-3
CDR3 protein: ASRPDSGNTIY

V gene: TRBV7-2
clone size: -
J gene: TRBJ2-7
CDR3 protein: ASSLTSGGRAYEQY

V gene: TRBV30
clone size: -
J gene: TRBJ2-2
CDR3 protein: AWQIGGGAGELF

V gene: TRBV20-1
clone size: -
J gene: TRBJ2-2
CDR3 protein: SARGRASVGELF

V gene: TRBV5-1
clone size: -
J gene: TRBJ2-3
CDR3 protein: ASSLDQYTDTQY

V gene: TRBV5-6
clone size: -
J gene: TRBJ1-2
CDR3 protein: ASSFSIDGYT

V gene: TRBV12-3/TRBV12-4
clone size: few
J gene: TRBJ1-1
CDR3 protein: ASSPGGVMNTEAF

V gene: TRBV18
clone size: few
J gene: TRBJ2-1
CDR3 protein: ASSSGQGLSNEQF

V gene: TRBV7-2
clone size: -
J gene: TRBJ2-1
CDR3 protein: ASSLVVVSSSYNEQF

V gene: TRBV9
clone size: -
J gene: TRBJ2-3
CDR3 protein: ASSVAGSTDTQY

V gene: TRBV20-1
clone size: -
J gene: TRBJ1-6
CDR3 protein: SLSTGTPRIYNSPLH

V gene: TRBV20-1
clone size: few
J gene: TRBJ2-3
CDR3 protein: SASQAGTDTQY

V gene: TRBV14
clone size: few
J gene: TRBJ2-4
CDR3 protein: ASSHRSGSLAKNIQY

V gene: TRBV6-2/TRBV6-3
clone size: few
J gene: TRBJ1-1
CDR3 protein: ASSSSAGTPAQAF

V gene: TRBV15
clone size: -
J gene: TRBJ2-7
CDR3 protein: ATSRNDLAFYEQY

V gene: TRBV12-3/TRBV12-4
clone size: few
J gene: TRBJ1-2
CDR3 protein: ASSLRQARTGGGYT

V gene: TRBV5-1
clone size: -
J gene: TRBJ2-1
CDR3 protein: ASSLVPTSGRGYNEQF

V gene: TRBV9
clone size: few
J gene: TRBJ2-2
CDR3 protein: ASSLMIPGELF

V gene: TRBV10-3
clone size: few
J gene: TRBJ1-2
CDR3 protein: AITPKEGMGYT

V gene: TRBV18
clone size: few
J gene: TRBJ1-5
CDR3 protein: ASSPAGASNQPQH

V gene: TRBV6-2/TRBV6-3
clone size: -
J gene: TRBJ1-6
CDR3 protein: ASSPTGNSPLH

V gene: TRBV12-5
clone size: -
J gene: TRBJ2-7
CDR3 protein: ASAPRGGAYEQY

V gene: TRBV12-3/TRBV12-4
clone size: -
J gene: TRBJ2-5
CDR3 protein: ASTWRSSGDSGTQY

V gene: TRBV20-1
clone size: -
J gene: TRBJ2-1
CDR3 protein: SASRAYNEQF

V gene: TRBV20-1
clone size: many
J gene: TRBJ1-1
CDR3 protein: SARTANTEAF

V gene: TRBV6-2/TRBV6-3
clone size: -
J gene: TRBJ2-7
CDR3 protein: ASSARDGQY